These T cell receptor beta chains were read from a single sample in a study of glioma-infiltrating T cells. Each CDR3 protein gets one entry after TCRdb re-called the multiplex PCR reads with MiXCR. In the table there are about 44,000 distinct CDR3 sequences, around 20% of which are singletons. Sequenced material: glioma tissue, nonneoplastic brain tissue, or PBMCs (not recorded which). The receptors derive from a human donor with low-grade glioma or glioblastoma, undergoing nonglioma brain surgery, or in good health (not recorded which). Each CDR3 is given with its conserved first and last residue. The D gene is left open where the match is weak. Not all rows give a size; the values are once, few, many and, for expanded clones, a class.

v_call	clone_size	j_call	d_call	cdr3_nt	cdr3_aa
TRBV5-1	-	TRBJ2-5	TRBD2	TGCGCCAGCAGCTTGGTAGGGCTAGCGGGAAAAGAGACCCAGTACTTC	CASSLVGLAGKETQYF
TRBV7-9	-	TRBJ2-3	-	TGTGCCAGCCGGGGGGCGGATACGCAGTATTTT	CASRGADTQYF
TRBV2	many	TRBJ1-5	TRBD1	TGTGCCAGCAGTGGATTCCCCCGGGACAGGGGGGCCCAGCCCCAGCATTTT	CASSGFPRDRGAQPQHF
TRBV4-1	-	TRBJ2-4	-	TGCGCCAGCAGCCAAGACGCGGTGGCCAAAAACATTCAGTACTTC	CASSQDAVAKNIQYF
TRBV13	-	TRBJ2-7	-	TGTGCCAGCAGCTTAGATTGGGGGATCGAGCAGTACTTC	CASSLDWGIEQYF
TRBV11-1	-	TRBJ2-7	TRBD1	TGTGCCAGCAGCTTGAGGGGGCCGAAAAACGAGCAGTACTTC	CASSLRGPKNEQYF
TRBV28	medium-sized	TRBJ2-3	-	TGTGCCAGCAGTGTTTTGACAGATACGCAGTATTTT	CASSVLTDTQYF
TRBV13	-	TRBJ2-4	-	TGTGCCAGCAACTCGAGGGCTACGAACATTCAGTACTTC	CASNSRATNIQYF
TRBV28	many	TRBJ1-2	TRBD1	TGTGCCAGCAGCCGACCGGGACAGGGAGGACCGGGGGGCTACACCTTC	CASSRPGQGGPGGYTF
TRBV6-1	many	TRBJ2-7	TRBD2	TGTGCCAGCAGAAGCGGGGCCTCCTACGAGCAGTACTTC	CASRSGASYEQYF
TRBV12-3/TRBV12-4	few	TRBJ2-3	TRBD2	TGTGCCAGCAGCCCTAGCGGGGGGGCGGCGGATACGCAGTATTTT	CASSPSGGAADTQYF
TRBV20-1	many	TRBJ1-1	TRBD1	TGCAGTGCTAAACCGATGACAGGGGTCGGCACTGAAGCTTTCTTT	CSAKPMTGVGTEAFF
TRBV12-3/TRBV12-4	-	TRBJ2-2	-	TGTGCCAGCAGAGGAATTTGGGAAGGTTGGGACACCGGGGAGCTGTTTTTT	CASRGIWEGWDTGELFF
TRBV10-3	-	TRBJ2-2	-	TGTGCCGTCTCCCAGAGACAGGGGAGGGCCGGGGAGCTGTTTTTT	CAVSQRQGRAGELFF
TRBV27	-	TRBJ1-2	-	TGTGCCATCAACTTTCCCGGGACCCACTATGGCTACACCTTC	CAINFPGTHYGYTF
TRBV6-2/TRBV6-3	medium-sized	TRBJ1-1	-	TGTGCCAGCAGTTACGGTTCAGGGTCTGAAGCTTTCTTT	CASSYGSGSEAFF
TRBV2	many	TRBJ2-3	-	TGTGCCAGTCGATTTGGGGGTCTCCGCACAGATACGCAGTATTTT	CASRFGGLRTDTQYF
TRBV28	many	TRBJ2-7	-	TGTGCCAGCAGCTCGCGACGGAAAACCTCCTACGAGCAGTACTTC	CASSSRRKTSYEQYF
TRBV7-9	many	TRBJ2-5	-	TGTGCCAGCAGCTTACAACAGGGTCGGGAGACCCAGTACTTC	CASSLQQGRETQYF
TRBV5-1	many	TRBJ2-1	-	TGCGCCAGCAGCCCGGAAGGGGGAGGGCTGTACAATGAGCAGTTCTTC	CASSPEGGGLYNEQFF
TRBV19	few	TRBJ2-5	-	TGTGCCAGTAGTATTGGCAGGGAAGAGACCCAGTACTTC	CASSIGREETQYF
TRBV12-3/TRBV12-4	many	TRBJ2-1	-	TGTGCCAGCAGTCCGGAGGCCTACAATGAGCAGTTCTTC	CASSPEAYNEQFF
TRBV7-9	many	TRBJ2-1	TRBD2	TGTGCCAGCAGCCAGCAGGGACTAGCGGTATACAATGAGCAGTTCTTC	CASSQQGLAVYNEQFF
TRBV28	-	TRBJ1-3	-	TGTGTTAGCAGGCGTCCCGGGACCCAGGGAAACACCATATATTTT	CVSRRPGTQGNTIYF
TRBV5-1	few	TRBJ2-3	-	TGCGCCAGCAGCGCGGGTTTTCTGGCAGATACGCAGTATTTT	CASSAGFLADTQYF
TRBV24-1	-	TRBJ2-3	TRBD2	TGTGCCACCAGTGACCGCGGACTAGCCAAACCAGATACGCAGTATTTT	CATSDRGLAKPDTQYF
TRBV2	many	TRBJ2-3	-	TGTGCCAGCAGTGCACCCGGGGGAAGGACAGATACGCAGTATTTT	CASSAPGGRTDTQYF
TRBV28	many	TRBJ2-2	-	TGTGCCAGCAGTGTTACACAGGGTAGCGGGGAGCTGTTTTTT	CASSVTQGSGELFF
TRBV4-1	many	TRBJ1-2	-	TGCGCCAGCAGCCAAGGCCCTCAGGTGAACTATGGCTACACCTTC	CASSQGPQVNYGYTF
TRBV6-1	-	TRBJ2-2	-	TGTGCCAGCACTGTTGGGTTGGGCTCCGGGAAGCTGTTTTTT	CASTVGLGSGKLFF
TRBV9	-	TRBJ2-1	TRBD2	TGTGCCAGCAGCGTCTGGGGCGGGGGGTCGAATGAGCAGTTCTTC	CASSVWGGGSNEQFF
TRBV7-9	few	TRBJ1-1	TRBD1	TGTGCCAGCAGCTTACAGGGGGCGAGTACTGAAGCTTTCTTT	CASSLQGASTEAFF
TRBV29-1	many	TRBJ2-3	-	TGCAGCGTTGAAGATAGCCTAGGAGTAGCAGATACGCAGTATTTT	CSVEDSLGVADTQYF
TRBV28	many	TRBJ2-3	-	TGTGCCAGCAGTCCACGGGACAACACAGATACGCAGTATTTT	CASSPRDNTDTQYF
TRBV6-6	many	TRBJ2-3	-	TGTGCCAGCAGTTACGGGTGGGCTAGCACAGATACGCAGTATTTT	CASSYGWASTDTQYF
TRBV12-3/TRBV12-4	-	TRBJ2-5	-	TGTGCCAGCAGTTTGGCAGGGGAAAGACCATACCAAGAGACCCAGTACTTC	CASSLAGERPYQETQYF
TRBV12-3/TRBV12-4	few	TRBJ2-7	-	TGTGCCAGCAGTTTAGGGGGAGTAACGGTGGGCGAGCAGTACTTC	CASSLGGVTVGEQYF
TRBV3-1	many	TRBJ2-7	TRBD2	TGTGCCAGCAGCCAGACGAGCGGGAGTGTGCCCTACGAGCAGTACTTC	CASSQTSGSVPYEQYF
TRBV28	-	TRBJ2-5	TRBD2	TGTGCCAGCATTAGGCGGGGGCAAGAGACCCAGTACTTC	CASIRRGQETQYF
TRBV11-2	-	TRBJ2-3	-	TGTGCCAGCAGCTTAGCGAAGCGGGGCACAGATACGCAGTATTTT	CASSLAKRGTDTQYF
TRBV27	many	TRBJ2-7	-	TGTGCCAGCAGTTATGGGGGGACACCTGCATACGAGCAGTACTTC	CASSYGGTPAYEQYF
TRBV20-1	many	TRBJ2-3	-	TGCAGCCAAATATATACCAGGGGGGCGTTGGATACGCAGTATTTT	CSQIYTRGALDTQYF
TRBV7-3	few	TRBJ2-3	-	TGTGCCAGCAGCCATTTGGGGGGACGCACAGATACGCAGTATTTT	CASSHLGGRTDTQYF
TRBV3-1	few	TRBJ2-7	-	TGTGCCAGCAGCCAAGCAGGTAGCGAGCAGTACTTC	CASSQAGSEQYF
TRBV7-2	many	TRBJ2-3	-	TGTGCCAGCAGGGAGGGGGATACGCAGTATTTT	CASREGDTQYF
TRBV27	medium-sized	TRBJ1-1	TRBD1	TGTGCCAGCAGTTTTTCAGGGGGCGGCACTGGAGCTTTCTTT	CASSFSGGGTGAFF
TRBV2	-	TRBJ2-7	-	TGTGCCAGTCAGACTAGTCTTGAGGAAGAGCAGTACTTC	CASQTSLEEEQYF
TRBV20-1	-	TRBJ2-1	-	TGCAGTGCTAGCTCTTACTGGAATGCGCAGTTCTTC	CSASSYWNAQFF
TRBV2	many	TRBJ2-1	TRBD2	TGTGCCAGCAGGGTTCGGACTAGCGGGAGTAATGAGCAGTTCTTC	CASRVRTSGSNEQFF
TRBV4-2	-	TRBJ1-4	-	TGTGCCAGCAGCCAAGAAATGGCCGGGGTTAGTCGTCCTAATGAAAAACTGTTTTTT	CASSQEMAGVSRPNEKLFF
TRBV27	many	TRBJ2-3	TRBD2	TGTGCCAGCAGTTTACTAGCGGGGAGTTCCGATACGCAGTATTTT	CASSLLAGSSDTQYF
TRBV5-6	-	TRBJ2-3	TRBD2	TGTGCCAGCAGCTCTGACGGGGGGACAGATACGCAGTATTTT	CASSSDGGTDTQYF
TRBV20-1	many	TRBJ1-2	TRBD1	TGCAGTGCGCGGGACAGCCTGTATAGAGACGGCTACACCTTC	CSARDSLYRDGYTF
TRBV12-3/TRBV12-4	-	TRBJ1-3	-	TGTGCCAGCAGCCCCGGGCCCCCGGAGAGGAACACCATATATTTT	CASSPGPPERNTIYF
TRBV11-1	many	TRBJ1-1	-	TGTGCCAGCAGCTTAGCGCAGGGCAAGTACGCTGAAGCTTTCTTT	CASSLAQGKYAEAFF
TRBV10-3	-	TRBJ2-5	-	TGTGCCATCAACCCTGGGGACGGAGAGACCCAGTACTTC	CAINPGDGETQYF
TRBV28	many	TRBJ1-1	-	TGTGCCAGCAGTTTACACGCCTCCTCGGGCGGGGGGAACACTGAAGCTTTCTTT	CASSLHASSGGGNTEAFF
TRBV29-1	many	TRBJ2-7	-	TGCAGCGTTTTGGGTGACATCTACGAGCAGTACTTC	CSVLGDIYEQYF
TRBV12-3/TRBV12-4	-	TRBJ2-2	-	TGTGCCAGCAGTTTAAGAGGCACCGGGGAGCTGTTTTTT	CASSLRGTGELFF
TRBV19	many	TRBJ1-5	-	TGTGCCAGTAGTTCCCCTATTGGGTCACCCCAGCATTTT	CASSSPIGSPQHF